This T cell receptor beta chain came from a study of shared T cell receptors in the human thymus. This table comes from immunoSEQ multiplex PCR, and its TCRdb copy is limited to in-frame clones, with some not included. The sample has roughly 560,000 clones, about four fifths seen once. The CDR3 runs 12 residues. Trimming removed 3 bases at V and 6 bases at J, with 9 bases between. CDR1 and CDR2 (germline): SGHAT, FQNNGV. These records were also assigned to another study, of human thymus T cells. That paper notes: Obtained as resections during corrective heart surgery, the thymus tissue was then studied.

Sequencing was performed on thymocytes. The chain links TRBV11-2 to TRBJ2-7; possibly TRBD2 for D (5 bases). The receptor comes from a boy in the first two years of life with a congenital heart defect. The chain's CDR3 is CASSFRRVEQYF. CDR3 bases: TGTGCCAGCAGCTTCAGGCGGGTCGAGCAGTACTTC. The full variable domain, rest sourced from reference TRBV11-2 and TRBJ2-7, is EAGVAQSPRYKIIEKRQSVAFWCNPISGHATLYWYQQILGQGPKLLIQFQNNGVVDDSQLPKDRFSAERLKGVDSTLKIQPAKLEDSAVYLCASSFRRVEQYFGPGTRLTVT.